This TCR beta chain was observed in a study of CD8 T cells in Susac syndrome. After extraction with the RNeasy kit, about 0.45 to 1 ug of the RNA was reverse transcribed using random hexamers. The amplification used immunoSEQ multiplex PCR on TCR beta CDR3; it spanned 54 Vbeta and 13 Jbeta. Via MiXCR, TCRdb re-called the immunoSEQ multiplex PCR reads, giving one row per CDR3 protein. Of about 150,000 distinct CDR3 sequences listed, about 94% are singletons. Sequenced input: CD8+ T cells from PBMCs. This sequence was found in a human donor with multiple sclerosis.

CDR3 region: CAPRGGARDEQYF. The CDR3 coding sequence is TGTGCCCCCCGAGGAGGTGCTCGCGACGAGCAGTACTTC. This rearrangement joins TRBV2 to TRBJ2-7, with D perhaps TRBD2 (5 bases). The V end lost 11 bases, the J end lost 5 bases, and 19 bases lay between the germline ends. CDR3 length: 13 amino acids. Germline loops: CDR1 SNHLY, CDR2 FYNNEI.